The clone carrying this TCR beta chain came up a few times. Its antigen is still unknown. The source of the sample is a study of T cells after yellow fever vaccination. Study-level background: Fractions with few cells were prepared using SMART-Seq v4 Ultra Low Input. General study points: It was the secondary response that reached its peak faster, day 5 versus 15, but it was weaker. FACS-sorted repertoires might harbor abundant contaminating clonotypes from the bulk population.

The CDR3 runs 13 residues. Germline CDR1 reads LGHDT; CDR2 reads YNNKEL (reference sequence). Trimming removed 1 base from V and 4 bases from J, with 7 bases in between. 5'RACE template switching generated TCR cDNA, adding a universal primer site and UMIs. MiXCR, run by TCRdb on the 5' RACE reads, gives a single entry per CDR3 protein. The table lists about 350,000 distinct CDR3 sequences, roughly 8.6% of them singletons. The source was PBMCs, collected more than 35 days after the first yellow fever vaccination. This TCR came from a man between 18 and 35 years old who received the YFV17D yellow fever vaccine. The rearrangement uses TRBV3-1 and TRBJ1-2; no clear D gene. In DNA, the CDR3 is TGTGCCAGCAGCCAAGGGGAGATCTATGGCTACACCTTC. Its protein product is CASSQGEIYGYTF.